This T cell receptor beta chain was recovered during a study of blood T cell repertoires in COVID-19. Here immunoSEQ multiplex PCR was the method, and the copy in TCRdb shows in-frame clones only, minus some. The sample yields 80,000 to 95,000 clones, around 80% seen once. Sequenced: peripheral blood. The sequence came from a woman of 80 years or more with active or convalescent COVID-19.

CDR3 in amino acids: CASSYTYRGLNEKLFF. CDR3 bases: TGTGCCAGCAGTTACACGTACAGGGGACTTAATGAAAAACTGTTTTTT. V gene TRBV6-5 combines with J gene TRBJ1-4, with 7 bases identical to TRBD1. V shed 2 bases and J 4 bases; nucleotides not matched to a gene: 7. Per germline, CDR1 MNHEY and CDR2 SVGAGI. The CDR3 contains 16 residues.